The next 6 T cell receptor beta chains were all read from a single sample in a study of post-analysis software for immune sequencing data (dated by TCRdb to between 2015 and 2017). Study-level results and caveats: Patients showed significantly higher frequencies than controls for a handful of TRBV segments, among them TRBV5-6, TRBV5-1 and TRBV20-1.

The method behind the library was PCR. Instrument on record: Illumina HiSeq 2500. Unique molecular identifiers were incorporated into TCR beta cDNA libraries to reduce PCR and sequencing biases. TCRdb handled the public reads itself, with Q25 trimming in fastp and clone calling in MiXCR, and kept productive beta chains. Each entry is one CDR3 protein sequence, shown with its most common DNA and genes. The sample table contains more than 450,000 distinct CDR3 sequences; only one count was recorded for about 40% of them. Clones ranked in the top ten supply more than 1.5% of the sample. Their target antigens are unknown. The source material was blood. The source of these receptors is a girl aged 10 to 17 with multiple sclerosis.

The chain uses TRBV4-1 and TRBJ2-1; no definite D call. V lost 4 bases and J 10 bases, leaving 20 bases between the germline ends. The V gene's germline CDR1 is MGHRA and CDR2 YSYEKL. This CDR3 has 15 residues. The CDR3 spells CASSLTGSLLEEQFF. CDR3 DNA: TGCGCCAGCAGCCTCACCGGGTCCCTTTTGGAGGAGCAGTTCTTC.

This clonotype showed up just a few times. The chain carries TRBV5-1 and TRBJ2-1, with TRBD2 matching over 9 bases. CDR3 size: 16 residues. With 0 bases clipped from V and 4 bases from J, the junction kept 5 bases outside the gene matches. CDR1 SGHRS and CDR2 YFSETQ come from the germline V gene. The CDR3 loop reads CASSLAFSGGYNEQFF. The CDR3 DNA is TGCGCCAGCAGCTTGGCTTTTAGCGGGGGATACAATGAGCAGTTCTTC.

This CDR3 reads CASSPWTGGNYGYTF. As DNA, the CDR3 is TGTGCCAGCAGTCCCTGGACAGGGGGCAACTATGGCTACACCTTC. This chain joins TRBV27 and TRBJ1-2; 11 positions agree with TRBD1. The CDR3 covers 15 residues. Trimming took 5 bases from V and 2 from J; bases not matched to a gene: 4. CDR1 MNHEY and CDR2 SMNVEV come from the germline V gene (reference sequence).

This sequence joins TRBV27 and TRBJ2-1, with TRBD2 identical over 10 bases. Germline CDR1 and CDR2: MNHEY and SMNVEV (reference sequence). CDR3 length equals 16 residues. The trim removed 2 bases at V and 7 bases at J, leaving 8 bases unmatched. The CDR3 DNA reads TGTGCCAGCAGTTTACTCTCTAGCGGGAGCACTAATGAGCAGTTCTTC. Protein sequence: CASSLLSSGSTNEQFF.

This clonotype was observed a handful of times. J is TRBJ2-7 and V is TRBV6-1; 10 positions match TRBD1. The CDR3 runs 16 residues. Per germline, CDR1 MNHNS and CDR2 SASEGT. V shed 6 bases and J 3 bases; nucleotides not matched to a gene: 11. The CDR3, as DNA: TGTGCCAGCAGCGATAAGATTAGGACAGGGGGCTACGAGCAGTACTTC. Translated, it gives CASSDKIRTGGYEQYF.

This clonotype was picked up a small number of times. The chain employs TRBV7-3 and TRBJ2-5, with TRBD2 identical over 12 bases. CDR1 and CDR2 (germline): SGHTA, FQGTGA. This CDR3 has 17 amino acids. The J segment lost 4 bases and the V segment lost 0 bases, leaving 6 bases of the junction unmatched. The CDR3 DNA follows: TGTGCCAGCAGCTTAACGCCTAGCGGGGGGGGTGGAGAGACCCAGTACTTC. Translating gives CASSLTPSGGGGETQYF.